The 10 T cell receptor beta chains in this list originate from one sample, sequenced in a study of cytomegalovirus exposure and HLA in healthy donors. Primers: 60 Vbeta forward and 13 Jbeta reverse. Using immunoSEQ multiplex PCR, the repertoire was profiled, and TCRdb retains in-frame clones only, with some absent. The data hold roughly 65,000 clones, with around 80% observed a single time. The sample consisted of PBMCs. The receptors come from a woman younger than 45 in good health and CMV-seronegative.

This sequence joins TRBV6-5 and TRBJ2-1; TRBD2 might be the D (6 bases). This CDR3 has 15 amino acids. Germline V gene sequence: CDR1 MNHEY, CDR2 SVGAGI. The V and J ends lost 0 bases and 8 bases respectively, with 14 bases between them. CDR3: CASSYSTGRFHEQFF. The CDR3, as DNA: TGTGCCAGCAGTTACTCGACGGGGAGGTTCCATGAGCAGTTCTTC.

This chain uses TRBV11-2 with TRBJ2-3; D might be TRBD1 (5 bases). V shed 5 bases and J shed 2 bases, with 11 bases lying between them. The CDR3 totals 14 residues. Germline V gives CDR1 SGHAT, CDR2 FQNNGV. CDR3 residues: CASSTQGNTDTQYF. The CDR3 DNA reads as TGTGCCAGCAGCACCCAGGGAAACACAGATACGCAGTATTTT.

This chain connects TRBV7-8 to TRBJ1-1; 7 bases map to TRBD1. The germline gives CDR1 SGHVS, CDR2 FQNEAQ. The junction had 9 bases not matched to a gene; V was cut back by 5 bases and J by 0 bases. The CDR3 contains 16 residues. This CDR3 is CASSPFNRGMNTEAFF. The CDR3 DNA follows: TGTGCCAGCAGCCCCTTCAACAGGGGCATGAACACTGAAGCTTTCTTT.

This clone was observed once. The chain has TRBV18 and TRBJ2-1; 8 nucleotides agree with TRBD2. With 1 base clipped from V and 0 bases from J, the junction kept 2 bases outside the gene matches. The CDR3 consists of 16 residues. Looked up from germline, CDR1 is KGHSH and CDR2 is LQKENI. The CDR3: CASSPLAGTSYNEQFF. CDR3 coding DNA: TGTGCCAGCTCACCACTAGCGGGAACCTCCTACAATGAGCAGTTCTTC.

This clone was found a few times. The chain recombines TRBV28 with TRBJ2-5; TRBD2 matches 11 bases. The CDR3 loop spans 13 amino acids. CDR1 and CDR2 (germline): MDHEN, SYDVKM. J lost 3 bases, V lost 10 bases, and 4 bases had no gene match. The CDR3 DNA reads as TGTGCCACCGGGACTAGCGGTGAAGAGACCCAGTACTTC. This translates into CATGTSGEETQYF.

The V call is TRBV9, the J call TRBJ2-5; 8 bases map to TRBD1. This CDR3 region has 13 residues. Germline CDR1 SGDLS, CDR2 YYNGEE. V shed 4 bases and J 5 bases; nucleotides not matched to a gene: 4. The CDR3 reads CASSPRTGETQYF. In DNA, the CDR3 is TGTGCCAGCAGCCCCCGGACAGGGGAGACCCAGTACTTC.

The V call is TRBV9, the J call TRBJ2-3, with a weak D call TRBD1 (8 bases). V dropped 4 bases and J dropped 6 bases, with 18 bases sitting between them. CDR1 and CDR2 (germline): SGDLS, YYNGEE. CDR3 length: 15 residues. CDR3 residues: CASSSGTGNWDTQYF. DNA of the CDR3: TGTGCCAGCAGCAGCGGGACAGGCAATTGGGATACGCAGTATTTT.

The V and J genes are TRBV30 and TRBJ2-7; perhaps TRBD1 as D (6 bases). The CDR3 spans 11 residues. The germline V and J ends were trimmed by 2 bases and 12 bases, with 14 bases remaining between them. Germline V lookup: CDR1 GTSNPN, CDR2 SVGIG (reference sequence). CDR3: CAWSQGGLWYF. The CDR3 region has the DNA TGTGCCTGGAGTCAAGGGGGTCTATGGTACTTC.

The V call is TRBV6-4, the J call TRBJ1-1, with a weak D call TRBD1 (5 bases). Germline V gene data show CDR1 as MRHNA and CDR2 as SNTAGT. The CDR3 runs 11 residues. Trimming removed 8 bases from V and 7 bases from J, with 11 bases in between. CDR3: CASVGRGEAFF. CDR3 DNA sequence: TGTGCCAGCGTAGGAAGGGGTGAAGCTTTCTTT.

The rearrangement uses TRBV30 and TRBJ2-2; 7 positions match TRBD2. The CDR3 runs to 19 residues. Germline V lookup: CDR1 GTSNPN, CDR2 SVGIG (reference sequence). Trimming at V came to 2 bases and at J to 6 bases, leaving 21 bases not matched to a gene. The CDR3 here is CAWSPPPTSPTHPPGELFF. The DNA for the CDR3 is TGTGCCTGGAGTCCACCCCCGACTAGCCCTACACATCCTCCCGGGGAGCTGTTTTTT.